These 26 T cell receptor beta chains share one sample of origin, sequenced in a study of shared clonotypes between healthy human individuals. Using immunoSEQ multiplex PCR, the repertoire was profiled, and TCRdb retains in-frame clones only, with some absent. Counted here are about 2 million clones, 90% to 95% occurring once; the ten biggest clones make up 0.13%. Sequencing used naive CD4+ T cells sorted from blood. Subset denoted: CD45RA+ positively selected. The receptor source for this set is a man between 18 and 35 years old in good health.

The chain is built from TRBV4-1 and TRBJ2-3; TRBD2 matches 13 bases. V lost 1 base and J lost 4; bases outside the gene matches: 2. This CDR3 contains 16 residues. Germline V gene lookup returns CDR1 MGHRA and CDR2 YSYEKL. The CDR3 bases are TGCGCCAGCAGCCAAGGGACTAGCGGGAGACCAGATACGCAGTATTTT. Encoded protein: CASSQGTSGRPDTQYF.

This clone has just one count. The chain employs TRBV9 and TRBJ2-3, with 7 bases fitting TRBD1. This CDR3 has 13 amino acids. Trimming removed 3 bases from V and 9 bases from J; junction bases left unmatched: 7. Germline CDR1 SGDLS, CDR2 YYNGEE. The CDR3 coding sequence is TGTGCCAGCAGCGGGGACAGATCGTTAACGCAGTATTTT. Its protein is CASSGDRSLTQYF.

This chain connects TRBV6-5 to TRBJ2-2, with D perhaps TRBD1 (6 bases). Germline CDR1 MNHEY, CDR2 SVGAGI. V was shortened by 6 bases and J by 7 bases, with 9 bases between the two germline ends. The length of the CDR3 is 12 residues. In DNA form, the CDR3 reads TGTGCCAGCAGAAACAGGGTCGGGGAGCTGTTTTTT. Translated: CASRNRVGELFF.

Worth noting for this clone: Other DNA sequences in the same sample also yield this CDR3. This chain joins TRBV10-3 and TRBJ2-1; D might be TRBD1 (6 bases). V shed 6 bases and J shed 7 bases, with 10 bases lying between them. The CDR3 runs to 12 residues. The V gene's germline CDR1 is ENHRY and CDR2 SYGVKD. Written as DNA, the CDR3 is TGTGCCATCAGCCCACAGGGAAATGAGCAGTTCTTC. Protein product: CAISPQGNEQFF.

The genes are TRBV18 and TRBJ2-1, with 9 bases aligning to TRBD2. The junction had 8 bases not matched to a gene; V was cut back by 5 bases and J by 9 bases. This CDR3 region has 14 residues. Germline CDR1 and CDR2: KGHSH and LQKENI. CDR3 DNA sequence: TGTGCCAGCTCATCTTGGACTAGCGCCGGTGAGCAGTTCTTC. Protein product: CASSSWTSAGEQFF.

Note on this clone: The same CDR3 is also encoded by other DNA sequences in this sample. This chain links TRBV5-1 with TRBJ1-1; D is unclear. The germline gives CDR1 SGHRS, CDR2 YFSETQ. Deletions cut 4 bases from V and 2 bases from J, with 12 bases between. This CDR3 contains 14 residues. For the CDR3, the DNA is TGCGCCAGCAGCCCTAGGACGGGAAACACTGAAGCTTTCTTT. This sequence encodes CASSPRTGNTEAFF.

The chain is built from TRBV5-6 and TRBJ1-1; D perhaps matches TRBD1 (5 bases). V dropped 4 bases and J dropped 1 base, with 11 bases sitting between them. CDR1 and CDR2 from the germline V gene are SGHDT and YYEEEE. The CDR3 totals 14 residues. The CDR3 protein is CASSKLDRNTEAFF. CDR3 nucleotides: TGTGCCAGCAGCAAACTCGACAGGAACACTGAAGCTTTCTTT.

Regarding this clone: One end of the junction is discordant with germline, which a read error may explain. The chain recombines TRBV7-2 with TRBJ2-3, with TRBD2 matching 8 bases. The germline V gene has CDR1 SGHTA and CDR2 FQGNSA. The CDR3 contains 14 residues. The CDR3 spells CASTLAGSTDTQYF. CDR3 coding DNA: TGTGCCAGCACCTTAGCGGGATCAACAGATACGCAGTATTTT.

The chain couples TRBV9 to TRBJ2-1; TRBD2 matches at 14 bases. Germline CDR1 SGDLS, CDR2 YYNGEE. The CDR3 spans 18 residues. The J segment lost 6 bases and the V segment lost 4 bases, leaving 12 bases of the junction unmatched. The CDR3 is CASSPTTSGRAQGNEQFF. For the CDR3, the DNA is TGTGCCAGCAGCCCGACGACTAGCGGGAGGGCCCAAGGCAATGAGCAGTTCTTC.

The rearrangement links TRBV7-3 to TRBJ1-6; the D gene is possibly TRBD1 (6 bases). Trimming pared 8 bases from V and 9 bases from J, leaving 17 bases between. This CDR3 has 14 amino acids. The germline V gene encodes CDR1 SGHTA and CDR2 FQGTGA. The CDR3 DNA reads TGTGCCAGCGCCACTAGAGGGGGGAGTTCACCCCTCCACTTT. Translating gives CASATRGGSSPLHF.

DNA of the CDR3: TGTGCCAGCAGCCCTACGTTCGGGCAGACAGATACGCAGTATTTT. Translation gives CASSPTFGQTDTQYF. The chain uses TRBV4-2 and TRBJ2-3, with D unclear. The CDR3 totals 15 residues. In germline, CDR1 is LGHNA, CDR2 YNFKEQ. Trimming took 4 bases from V and 3 from J, leaving 14 bases between them.

The chain employs TRBV5-1 and TRBJ2-1; no definite D call. The CDR3 is made up of 12 amino acids. Trimming stripped 3 bases from V and 7 bases from J, with 8 bases between. Germline V gives CDR1 SGHRS, CDR2 YFSETQ. The CDR3 reads CASSYPRNEQFF. CDR3 DNA sequence: TGCGCCAGCAGCTACCCCAGAAATGAGCAGTTCTTC.

A remark on this clone: It is unclear where the CDR3 begins or ends on the DNA, so no DNA is shown, and the CDR3 is as TCRdb lists it. The rearrangement joins TRBV2 to TRBJ2-3; TRBD1, the table's D call, lacks a check against the DNA. Germline assignment: CDR1 SNHLY and CDR2 FYNNEI. The CDR3 is 13 amino acids long, termini counted. CDR3 sequence: CASILGGADTQYF.

The chain combines TRBV29-1 with TRBJ2-1; 8 bases are shared with TRBD2. The CDR3 contains 14 residues. Per germline, CDR1 SQVTM and CDR2 ANQGSEA. Trimming cost V 2 bases and J 7 bases; bases outside gene matches: 7. This CDR3 is CSVERLAGGNEQFF. The CDR3 DNA reads TGCAGCGTTGAACGGCTAGCGGGCGGTAATGAGCAGTTCTTC.

The chain couples TRBV29-1 to TRBJ2-7, with D tentatively TRBD2 (6 bases). The ends were cut back, 5 bases at V and 6 bases at J, with 14 bases in the middle. This CDR3 contains 12 residues. Germline assignment: CDR1 SQVTM and CDR2 ANQGSEA. The CDR3 region has the DNA TGCAGCGTTCCGCAAGGAGGGGCCGAGCAGTACTTC. Its protein product is CSVPQGGAEQYF.

A single count supports this clone. The V gene is TRBV11-2, the J gene TRBJ2-7; 7 bases fit TRBD1. CDR3 length: 13 amino acids. The J segment lost 2 bases and the V segment lost 6 bases, leaving 4 bases of the junction unmatched. Germline values: CDR1 SGHAT, CDR2 FQNNGV. CDR3 in amino acids: CASRRQGTYEQYF. As DNA, the CDR3 is TGTGCCAGCAGAAGACAGGGAACCTACGAGCAGTACTTC.

CDR3 loop: CASSQGGGTGYSGANVLTF. The CDR3 nucleotides are TGCGCCAGCAGCCAAGGAGGCGGGACAGGCTACTCTGGGGCCAACGTCCTGACTTTC. The chain has TRBV4-1 and TRBJ2-6, with 8 bases matching TRBD1. CDR3 size: 19 residues. Germline V gene lookup returns CDR1 MGHRA and CDR2 YSYEKL. V lost 1 base, J lost 0 bases, and 8 bases stayed unmatched.

CDR3 region: CASSYDPVGNSPLHF. The CDR3 coding sequence is TGTGCCAGCAGTTACGACCCCGTGGGTAATTCACCCCTCCACTTT. The rearrangement uses TRBV6-5 and TRBJ1-6; D unresolved. The CDR3 has 15 amino acids. With 2 bases removed from V and 6 bases from J, the gap between germline ends came to 11 bases. CDR1 MNHEY and CDR2 SVGAGI come from the germline V gene.

This clone was seen a single time. V gene TRBV6-5 combines with J gene TRBJ1-6, with 8 bases identical to TRBD1. The CDR3 totals 15 residues. V gave up 6 bases and J gave up 8 bases; unmatched junction bases: 9. Looked up from germline, CDR1 is MNHEY and CDR2 is SVGAGI. CDR3 sequence (DNA): TGTGCCAGCAGGGTAACCGCGACAGGGGATTCACCCCTCCACTTT. This translates into CASRVTATGDSPLHF.

The CDR3 sequence is CAISDQGGQPQHF. The CDR3, as DNA: TGTGCCATCAGCGATCAGGGCGGCCAGCCCCAGCATTTT. V usage is TRBV10-3 and J usage is TRBJ1-5; tentatively, D is TRBD1 (5 bases). Germline values: CDR1 ENHRY, CDR2 SYGVKD. V dropped 6 bases and J dropped 7 bases, with 13 bases sitting between them. The CDR3 has 13 amino acids.

The gene calls are TRBV18 and TRBJ2-7, with a tentative D call TRBD1 (6 bases). The CDR3 runs to 13 residues. V lost 2 bases, J lost 4 bases, and 9 bases lay in between. CDR1 KGHSH and CDR2 LQKENI come from the germline V gene. The CDR3 region has the DNA TGTGCCAGCTCACCAGCACAGGGTTACGAGCAGTACTTC. Encoded protein: CASSPAQGYEQYF.

The count of this clone is one. The gene calls are TRBV7-2 and TRBJ2-3; D is ambiguous. CDR1 is SGHTA, CDR2 FQGNSA, per germline. Trimming pared 1 base from V and 3 bases from J, leaving 11 bases between. There are 15 residues in the CDR3. The CDR3 region is CASSLGGQATDTQYF. In nucleotides, the CDR3 is TGTGCCAGCAGCTTAGGTGGGCAGGCTACAGATACGCAGTATTTT. Full variable domain (rest looked up from reference TRBV7-2 and TRBJ2-3): GAGVSQSPSNKVTEKGKDVELRCDPISGHTALYWYRQSLGQGLEFLIYFQGNSAPDKSGLPSDRFSAERTGGSVSTLTIQRTQQEDSAVYLCASSLGGQATDTQYFGPGTRLTVL.

The V call is TRBV2, the J call TRBJ2-5; 7 bases fit TRBD1. The germline CDR1 and CDR2 sequences are SNHLY and FYNNEI. V shed 5 bases, J shed 12 bases, and the junction held 15 bases outside the gene matches. This CDR3 region has 14 residues. This CDR3 is CASSWDSRPSWEYF. CDR3 coding DNA: TGTGCCAGCAGTTGGGACAGCCGACCTTCGTGGGAGTACTTC.

This clone has only a few counts. Other DNA sequences within the sample encode an identical CDR3. J is TRBJ2-2 and V is TRBV10-3; D is ambiguous. The CDR3 loop spans 12 amino acids. Germline assignment: CDR1 ENHRY and CDR2 SYGVKD. V was trimmed by 2 bases and J by 4 bases, leaving 2 bases between them. In DNA form, the CDR3 reads TGTGCCATCAGTGAGGGCACCGGGGAGCTGTTTTTT. Translating it yields CAISEGTGELFF.

This chain uses TRBV6-1 with TRBJ2-3, with 8 bases that match TRBD2. Germline CDR1 reads MNHNS; CDR2 reads SASEGT. The CDR3 is 16 amino acids. The V gene end was trimmed by 4 bases and the J gene end by 0 bases; junction bases not matched to a gene: 6. Written as DNA, the CDR3 is TGTGCCAGCAGTGCCCGGGGGGGCCGAAGCACAGATACGCAGTATTTT. Amino acids: CASSARGGRSTDTQYF.

The CDR3 here is CASSQGQNPGNTIYF. DNA for the CDR3: TGTGCCAGCAGCCAAGGACAGAACCCTGGAAACACCATATATTTT. This chain connects TRBV14 to TRBJ1-3; TRBD1 is a possible D gene (5 bases). The germline V gene has CDR1 SGHDN and CDR2 FVKESK. The CDR3 spans 15 residues. V lost 1 base and J 2 bases, leaving 9 bases between the germline ends.